Listed here is a single TCR beta chain. Trimming shortened V by 7 bases and J by 1 base, and 29 bases separated the two germline ends. This CDR3 has 19 amino acids. Germline V CDR1 and CDR2: MDHEN, SYDVKM. Sequenced by immunoSEQ multiplex PCR; TCRdb stores in-frame clones only, minus some. This table has around 120,000 clones, roughly nine tenths appearing once. The source of the sample is a study of control samples from healthy donors and cancer patients. J is TRBJ2-7 and V is TRBV28, with D unclear. This clonotype was obtained from a woman between 50 and 59 years old with colorectal cancer. The sequencing input was PBMCs. CDR3 DNA: TGTGCCAGCACACCGATCTTGGGTAGAGGCGGTTCCCTATCCTACGAGCAGTACTTC. This encodes CASTPILGRGGSLSYEQYF.